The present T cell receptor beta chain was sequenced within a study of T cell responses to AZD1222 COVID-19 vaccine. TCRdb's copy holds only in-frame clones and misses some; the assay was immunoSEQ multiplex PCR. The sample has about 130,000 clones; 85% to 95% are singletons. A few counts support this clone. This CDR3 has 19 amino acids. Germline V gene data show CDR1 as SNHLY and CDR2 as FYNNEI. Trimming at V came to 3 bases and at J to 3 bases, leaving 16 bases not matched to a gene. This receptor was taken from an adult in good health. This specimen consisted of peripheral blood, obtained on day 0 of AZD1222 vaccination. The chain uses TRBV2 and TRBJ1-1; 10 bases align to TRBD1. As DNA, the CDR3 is TGTGCCAGCAGTGAGGATTTTCGGGGCGACAGGGGGCGATACACTGAAGCTTTCTTT. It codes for CASSEDFRGDRGRYTEAFF.